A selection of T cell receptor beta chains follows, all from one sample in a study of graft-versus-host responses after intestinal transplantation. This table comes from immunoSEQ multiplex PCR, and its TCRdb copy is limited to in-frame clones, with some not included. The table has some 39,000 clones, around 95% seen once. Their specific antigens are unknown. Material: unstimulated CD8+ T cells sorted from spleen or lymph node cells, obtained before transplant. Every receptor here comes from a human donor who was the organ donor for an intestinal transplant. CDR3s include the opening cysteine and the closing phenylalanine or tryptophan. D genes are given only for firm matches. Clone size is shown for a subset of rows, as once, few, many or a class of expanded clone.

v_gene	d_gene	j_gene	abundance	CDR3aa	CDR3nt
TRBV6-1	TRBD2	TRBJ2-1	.	CASSSRRGACNEQFF	TGTGCCAGCAGTTCAAGGCGGGGGGCATGCAATGAGCAGTTCTTC
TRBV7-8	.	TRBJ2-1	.	CASSLVGGTEQFF	TGTGCCAGCAGCTTAGTTGGGGGCACAGAGCAGTTCTTC
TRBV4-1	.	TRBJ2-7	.	CASSQDVGALGQYF	TGCGCCAGCAGCCAAGATGTTGGGGCTTTGGGGCAGTACTTC
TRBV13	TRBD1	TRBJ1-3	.	CASSPQGAVLGNTIYF	TGTGCCAGCAGCCCTCAGGGGGCCGTACTTGGAAACACCATATATTTT
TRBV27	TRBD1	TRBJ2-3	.	CASRRQGPSTDTQYF	TGTGCCAGCAGGCGACAGGGACCCAGCACAGATACGCAGTATTTT
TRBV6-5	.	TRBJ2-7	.	CASNTGSGHYEQYF	TGTGCCAGCAACACAGGGAGCGGTCACTACGAGCAGTACTTC
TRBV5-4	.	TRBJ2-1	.	CASSLVPSDLYNEQFF	TGTGCCAGCAGCTTGGTTCCTTCGGATTTATACAATGAGCAGTTCTTC
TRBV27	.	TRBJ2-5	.	CATRGRVTQYF	TGTGCCACCAGGGGACGCGTTACCCAGTACTTC
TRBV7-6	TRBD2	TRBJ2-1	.	CASSLSTSGGGEQFF	TGTGCCAGCAGCCTATCGACTAGCGGGGGAGGGGAGCAGTTCTTC
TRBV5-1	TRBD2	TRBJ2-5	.	CASSLPSGRTEGTQYF	TGCGCCAGCAGCTTGCCTAGCGGGAGGACGGAAGGGACCCAGTACTTC
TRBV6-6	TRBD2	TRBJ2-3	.	CASSQYAGGPDTQYF	TGTGCCAGCAGCCAGTATGCGGGGGGCCCTGATACGCAGTATTTT
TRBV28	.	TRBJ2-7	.	CASSTGILSSYEQYF	TGTGCCAGCAGTACCGGGATACTCAGCTCCTACGAGCAGTACTTC
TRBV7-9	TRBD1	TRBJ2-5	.	CASSLGQGARRRETQYF	TGTGCCAGCAGCTTAGGACAGGGGGCCCGTCGAAGGGAGACCCAGTACTTC
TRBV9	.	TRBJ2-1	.	CASSVDQGAGEQFF	TGTGCCAGCAGCGTAGATCAAGGGGCAGGCGAGCAGTTCTTC
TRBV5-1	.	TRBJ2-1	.	CASSFAANEQFF	TGCGCCAGCAGCTTTGCTGCTAATGAGCAGTTCTTC
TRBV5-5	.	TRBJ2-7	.	CASSMTVGYEQYF	TGTGCCAGCAGCATGACTGTGGGTTACGAGCAGTACTTC
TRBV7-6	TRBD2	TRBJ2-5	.	CASSPLAGGSETQYF	TGTGCCAGCAGCCCCCTAGCGGGGGGTTCAGAGACCCAGTACTTC
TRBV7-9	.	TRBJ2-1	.	CASSFLGRDEQFF	TGTGCCAGCAGCTTTCTTGGCCGGGATGAGCAGTTCTTC
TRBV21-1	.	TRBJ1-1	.	CASSKALRNTEAFF	TGTGCCAGCAGCAAAGCGCTGAGGAACACTGAAGCTTTCTTT
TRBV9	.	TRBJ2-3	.	CASSVFVLDTQYF	TGCGCCAGCAGCGTATTCGTTCTGGATACGCAGTATTTT
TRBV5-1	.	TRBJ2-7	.	CASSHFSLYEQYF	TGCGCCAGCAGCCACTTCTCCCTCTACGAGCAGTACTTC
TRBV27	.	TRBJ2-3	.	CASSAGVNTDTQYF	TGTGCCAGCAGTGCAGGGGTGAACACAGATACGCAGTATTTT
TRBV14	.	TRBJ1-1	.	CASSQWGHRAFF	TGTGCCAGCAGCCAATGGGGGCATCGGGCTTTCTTT
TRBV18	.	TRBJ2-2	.	CASSPGGDTGELFF	TGTGCCAGCTCACCCGGAGGGGACACCGGGGAGCTGTTTTTT
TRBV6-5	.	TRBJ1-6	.	CASSYSQLGSLHF	TGTGCCAGCAGTTACTCCCAGCTGGGATCGCTCCACTTT
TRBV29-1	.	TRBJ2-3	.	CSVEPNRDETDTQYF	TGCAGCGTTGAGCCGAACAGGGATGAGACAGATACGCAGTATTTT
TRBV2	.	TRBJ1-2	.	CASSEPMDTQAAYGYTF	TGTGCCAGCAGTGAACCTATGGACACCCAAGCCGCCTATGGCTACACCTTC
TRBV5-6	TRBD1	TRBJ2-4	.	CASSPGTGWNIQYF	TGTGCCAGCAGCCCCGGGACAGGATGGAACATTCAGTACTTC
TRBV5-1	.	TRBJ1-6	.	CASTTGGGDSPLHF	TGCGCCAGCACCACGGGAGGGGGTGATTCACCCCTCCACTTT
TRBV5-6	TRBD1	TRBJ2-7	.	CASSWGQRSYEQYF	TGTGCCAGCAGCTGGGGACAGCGCTCCTACGAGCAGTACTTC
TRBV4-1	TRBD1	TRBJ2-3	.	CASRGTGVRGTDTQYF	TGCGCCAGCAGGGGGACAGGGGTTCGGGGCACAGATACGCAGTATTTT
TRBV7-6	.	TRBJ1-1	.	CASSFKTGPNTEAFF	TGTGCCAGCAGCTTCAAGACGGGACCCAACACTGAAGCTTTCTTT
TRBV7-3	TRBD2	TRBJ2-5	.	CASSLSGGRLETQYF	TGTGCCAGCAGCTTAAGCGGGGGACGGTTGGAGACCCAGTACTTC
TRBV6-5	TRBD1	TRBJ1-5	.	CASSYWGTGNQPQHF	TGTGCCAGCAGTTACTGGGGGACAGGCAATCAGCCCCAGCATTTT
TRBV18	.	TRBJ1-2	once	CASSPLWQTNYGYTF	TGTGCCAGCTCACCCCTGTGGCAGACTAACTATGGCTACACCTTC
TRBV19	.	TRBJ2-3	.	CASSSGAPTQYF	TGTGCCAGTAGTAGCGGCGCCCCTACGCAGTATTTT
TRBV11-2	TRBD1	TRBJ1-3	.	CASSSRQGENTIYF	TGTGCCAGCAGCTCCCGACAGGGGGAAAACACCATATATTTT
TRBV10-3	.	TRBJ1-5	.	CAIGWQPQHF	TGTGCCATAGGTTGGCAGCCCCAGCATTTT
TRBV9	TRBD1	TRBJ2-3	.	CASSVGLDRAAWDTQYF	TGTGCCAGCAGCGTAGGGCTCGACAGGGCTGCGTGGGATACGCAGTATTTT
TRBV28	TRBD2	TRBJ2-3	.	CASSLTSGGTDTQYF	TGTGCCAGCAGTTTAACTAGCGGGGGCACAGATACGCAGTATTTT
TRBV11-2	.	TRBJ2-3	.	CASSLGRGADTQYF	TGTGCCAGCAGCTTAGGTAGGGGGGCAGATACGCAGTATTTT
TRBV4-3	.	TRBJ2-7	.	CASSQDWLSQGRVQYF	TGCGCCAGCAGCCAAGACTGGCTTTCGCAGGGGAGAGTGCAGTACTTC